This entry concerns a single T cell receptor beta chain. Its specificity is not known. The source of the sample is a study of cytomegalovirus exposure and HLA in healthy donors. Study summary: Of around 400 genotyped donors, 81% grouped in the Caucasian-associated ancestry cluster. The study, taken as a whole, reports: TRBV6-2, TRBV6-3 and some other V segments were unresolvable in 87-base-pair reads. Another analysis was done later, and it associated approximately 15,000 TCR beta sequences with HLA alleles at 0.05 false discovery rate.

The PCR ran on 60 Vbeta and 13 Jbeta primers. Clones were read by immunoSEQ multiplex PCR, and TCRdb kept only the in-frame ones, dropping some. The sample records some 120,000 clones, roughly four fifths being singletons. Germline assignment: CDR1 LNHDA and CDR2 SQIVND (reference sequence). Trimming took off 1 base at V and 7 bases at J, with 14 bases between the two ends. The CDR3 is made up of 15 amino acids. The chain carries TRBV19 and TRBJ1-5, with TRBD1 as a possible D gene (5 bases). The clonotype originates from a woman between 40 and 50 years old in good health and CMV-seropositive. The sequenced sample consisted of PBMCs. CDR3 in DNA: TGTGCCAGTAGTATAGGGGGCGAGAAGAGGCAGCCCCAGCATTTT. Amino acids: CASSIGGEKRQPQHF.